The subject of this entry is one T cell receptor (beta chain). Some clones are missing from TCRdb's copy, which holds only in-frame ones; the method was immunoSEQ multiplex PCR. Of about 14,000 clones listed, about three quarters are singletons. These data belong to a study of T cells after somatic rescue of genetic block. The CDR3 totals 13 residues. Looked up from germline, CDR1 is SGHRS and CDR2 is YFSETQ. V lost 0 bases and J lost 1, with 5 bases in between. The chain joins TRBV5-1 to TRBJ2-7; no clear D gene. Specimen: peripheral blood mononuclear cells (PBMCs). The TCR was taken from a boy aged 5-17 years. CDR3 sequence: CASSLAVSYEQYF. The DNA for the CDR3 is TGCGCCAGCAGCTTGGCAGTTTCCTACGAGCAGTACTTC.